This T cell receptor beta chain came from a study of OX40 agonist ivuxolimab in advanced cancers. General notes on the study: Ivuxolimab was an agonistic, fully human IgG2 monoclonal antibody directed against OX40 (CD134), a costimulatory receptor. Patients were allowed to have had prior anti-PD-1, anti-PD-L1 or anti-CTLA-4 therapy, and 40% of the dose-escalation patients had been treated with checkpoint inhibitors. A male proportion of approximately 83% and a mean age of approximately 58 years, ranging from roughly 20 to 80, were recorded for the dose-escalation cohort. Among the roughly 50 dose-escalation patients, approximately 20 had hepatocellular carcinoma, approximately 15 melanoma, 9 renal cell carcinoma and 9 head and neck cancer. Peripheral TCRbeta sequencing aimed to test whether ivuxolimab altered TCR sequence diversity and caused clonal T-cell expansion. Partial responses occurred in three dose-escalation patients, of whom one had hepatocellular carcinoma and two had cutaneous melanoma. The paper describes the monotherapy dose-escalation part (N = 52 patients) of the phase I trial of ivuxolimab. Intravenous ivuxolimab was administered to patients every 2 weeks at six dose levels: 0.01, 0.1, 0.3, 1.5, 3 and 10 mg/kg.

For this clone: It has no known antigen specificity. The sample holds no much larger clone one base away, and base qualities are not on file.

Patients with a history of autoimmune disease or receiving systemic immunosuppression were excluded from the trial. Peripheral blood for TCR sequencing was drawn from every dose cohort at baseline, at cycle 4 day 1 and at cycle 7 day 1. The samples were drawn from a first-in-human, open-label, multicenter phase I dose-escalation trial of ivuxolimab. Adults with locally advanced or metastatic head and neck squamous cell, hepatocellular, melanoma or renal cell carcinoma were enrolled in the trial. Before TCR sequencing, CD4+ T cells and CD8+ T cells from peripheral blood were sorted into separate populations. To sequence the TCRbeta CDR3 region, genomic DNA was isolated from the sorted cells. The immunoSEQ Assay was used for sequencing of TCRbeta CDR3 regions. This is the immuneACCESS table as TCRdb keeps it, with only in-frame sequences that have V and J called. A part of the clones is gone; compared with another copy, unresolved V genes explain less than half, and the rest is unexplained. Within this sample are about 89,000 clones, with 70% to 90% of them counted one time only. The ten largest make up approximately 0.3% of the sample.

Broad study findings and their caveats: Antigen specificity was not determined for the clonally expanded peripheral T cells. After ivuxolimab, expanded clones were on average more numerous among CD8+ T cells than among CD4+ T cells. In the 0.1-3.0 mg/kg groups, partial responders had among the lowest normalized peripheral clonal expansion, particularly in CD8+ T cells. Low levels of normalized T-cell clonal expansion were also seen in some patients who did not respond. At doses from 0.1 to 3.0 mg/kg, clonal expansion was seen in both CD4+ and CD8+ blood T cells between baseline and week 6.

As encoded in the germline V gene, CDR1 is SGHRS while CDR2 is YFSETQ. CDR3 length: 17 amino acids, cysteine to phenylalanine. Only the CDR3 DNA is retained, 51 bases long and in frame from the first base. V lost 4 bases and J lost 0 bases; the stretch between them is 14 bases long. The sequence was obtained from an adult with an advanced solid tumor such as melanoma, head and neck, liver or kidney cancer. Sample: CD4+ or CD8+ T cells sorted from blood, taken in a trial of the OX40 agonist ivuxolimab. The sequence links TRBV5-1 to TRBJ2-6; TRBD1 is perhaps the D gene, given 5 matching bases. The DNA reads TGCGCCAGCAGCCTACGAGACAGCAACTCTGGGGCCAACGTCCTGACTTTC. This codes for CASSLRDSNSGANVLTF.